The text below deals with one TCR beta chain. The sample is drawn from a study of spatial heterogeneity in lung cancer. Every cDNA TCR molecule received its own unique molecular identifier. TCRdb reanalysed the 5' RACE reads using MiXCR and keeps one entry per CDR3 protein. The table lists about 100,000 distinct CDR3 sequences, approximately 19% of them singletons. The sample's time point: blood at routine non-recurrence follow-up after resection. The CDR3 has 13 amino acids. Germline-derived CDR1 and CDR2 are MNHNS and SASEGT. Unmatched junction bases numbered 6, after V lost 6 bases and J lost 8 bases.

Sequenced material: PBMCs, taken at follow-up. The V and J genes are TRBV6-1 and TRBJ1-4; 7 nucleotides agree with TRBD1. This receptor was identified in a male donor with early-stage non-small cell lung cancer. CDR3 loop: CASRLDRTEKLFF. The CDR3 DNA reads TGTGCCAGCAGGTTGGACAGGACCGAAAAACTGTTTTTT.